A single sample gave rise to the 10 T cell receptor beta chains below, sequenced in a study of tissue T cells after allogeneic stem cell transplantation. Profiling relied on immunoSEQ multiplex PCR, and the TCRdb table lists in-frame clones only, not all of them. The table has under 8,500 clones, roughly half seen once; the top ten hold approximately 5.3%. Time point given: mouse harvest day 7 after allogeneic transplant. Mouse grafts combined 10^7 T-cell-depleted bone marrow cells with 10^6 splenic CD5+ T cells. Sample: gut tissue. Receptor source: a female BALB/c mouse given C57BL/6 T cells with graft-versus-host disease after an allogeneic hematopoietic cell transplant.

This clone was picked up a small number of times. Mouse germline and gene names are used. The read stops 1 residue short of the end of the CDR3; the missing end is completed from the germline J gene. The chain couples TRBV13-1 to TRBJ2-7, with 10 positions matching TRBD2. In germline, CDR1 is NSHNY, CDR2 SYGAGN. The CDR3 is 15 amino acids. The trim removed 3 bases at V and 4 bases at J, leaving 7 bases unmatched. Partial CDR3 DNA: TGTGCCAGCAGTGGAACTGGGGGGGGGAGATATGAACAGTAC. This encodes CASSGTGGGRYEQY. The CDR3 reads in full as CASSGTGGGRYEQYF.

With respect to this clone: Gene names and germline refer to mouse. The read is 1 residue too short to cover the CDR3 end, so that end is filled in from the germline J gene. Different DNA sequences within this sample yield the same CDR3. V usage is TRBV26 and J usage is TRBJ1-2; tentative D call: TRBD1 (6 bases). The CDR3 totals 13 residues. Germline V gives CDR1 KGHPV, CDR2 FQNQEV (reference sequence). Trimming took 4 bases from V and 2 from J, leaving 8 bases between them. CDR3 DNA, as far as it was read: TGTGCCAGCAGTCGGCAGGGGAACTCCGACTACACC. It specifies CASSRQGNSDYT. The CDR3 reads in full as CASSRQGNSDYTF.

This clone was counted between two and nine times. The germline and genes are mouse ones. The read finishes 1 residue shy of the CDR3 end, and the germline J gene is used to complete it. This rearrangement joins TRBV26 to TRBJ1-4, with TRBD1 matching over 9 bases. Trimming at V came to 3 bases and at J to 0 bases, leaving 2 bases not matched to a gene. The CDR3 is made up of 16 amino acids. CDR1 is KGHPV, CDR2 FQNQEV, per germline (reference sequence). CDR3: CASSLGTGISNERLFF. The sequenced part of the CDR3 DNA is TGTGCCAGCAGTCTCGGGACAGGGATTTCCAACGAAAGATTATTT.

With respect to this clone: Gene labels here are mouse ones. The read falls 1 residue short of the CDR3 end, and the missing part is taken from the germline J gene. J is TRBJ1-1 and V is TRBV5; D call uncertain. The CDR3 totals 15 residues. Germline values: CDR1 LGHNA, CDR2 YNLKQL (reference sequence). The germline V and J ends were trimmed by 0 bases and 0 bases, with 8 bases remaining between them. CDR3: CASSQDWRANTEVFF. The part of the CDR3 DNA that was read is TGTGCCAGCAGCCAAGATTGGAGGGCAAACACAGAAGTCTTC.

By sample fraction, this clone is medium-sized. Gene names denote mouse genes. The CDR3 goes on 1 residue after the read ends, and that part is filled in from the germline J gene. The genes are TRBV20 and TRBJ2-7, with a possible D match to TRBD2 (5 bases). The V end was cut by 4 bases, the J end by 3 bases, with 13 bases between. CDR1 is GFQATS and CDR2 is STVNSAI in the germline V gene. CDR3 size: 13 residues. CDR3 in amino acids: CGAKERWGYEQYF. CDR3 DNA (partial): TGTGGTGCTAAAGAAAGGTGGGGCTATGAACAGTAC.

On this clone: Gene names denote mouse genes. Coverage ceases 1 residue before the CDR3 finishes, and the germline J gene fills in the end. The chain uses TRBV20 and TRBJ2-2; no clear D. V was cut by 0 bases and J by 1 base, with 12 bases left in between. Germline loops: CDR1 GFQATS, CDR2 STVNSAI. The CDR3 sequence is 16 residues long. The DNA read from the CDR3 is TGTGGTGCTAGGGATCGGGAGACAAAAAACACCGGGCAGCTCTAC. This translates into CGARDRETKNTGQLY. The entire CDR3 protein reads CGARDRETKNTGQLYF.

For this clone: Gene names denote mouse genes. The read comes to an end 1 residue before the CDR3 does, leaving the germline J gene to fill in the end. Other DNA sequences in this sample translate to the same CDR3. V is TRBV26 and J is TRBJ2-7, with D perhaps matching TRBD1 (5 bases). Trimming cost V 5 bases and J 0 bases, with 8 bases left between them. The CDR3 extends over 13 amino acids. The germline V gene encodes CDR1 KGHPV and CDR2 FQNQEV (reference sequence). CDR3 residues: CASSSGSSYEQYF. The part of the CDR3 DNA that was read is TGTGCCAGCAGTTCAGGGAGCTCCTATGAACAGTAC.

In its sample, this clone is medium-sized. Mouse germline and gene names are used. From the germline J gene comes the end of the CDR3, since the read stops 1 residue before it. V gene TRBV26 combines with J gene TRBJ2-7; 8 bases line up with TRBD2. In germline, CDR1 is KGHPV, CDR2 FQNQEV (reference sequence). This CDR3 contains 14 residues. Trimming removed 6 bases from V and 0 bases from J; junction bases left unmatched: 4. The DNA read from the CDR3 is TGTGCCAGCAGCCGGGGACTGGTCTCCTATGAACAGTAC. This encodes CASSRGLVSYEQY. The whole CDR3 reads CASSRGLVSYEQYF. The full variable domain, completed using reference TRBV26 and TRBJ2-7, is NSKVIQTPRYLVKGQGQKAKMRCIPEKGHPVVFWYQQNKNNEFKFLINFQNQEVLQQIDMTEKRFSAECPSNSPCSLEIQSSEAGDSALYLCASSRGLVSYEQYFGPGTRLTVL.

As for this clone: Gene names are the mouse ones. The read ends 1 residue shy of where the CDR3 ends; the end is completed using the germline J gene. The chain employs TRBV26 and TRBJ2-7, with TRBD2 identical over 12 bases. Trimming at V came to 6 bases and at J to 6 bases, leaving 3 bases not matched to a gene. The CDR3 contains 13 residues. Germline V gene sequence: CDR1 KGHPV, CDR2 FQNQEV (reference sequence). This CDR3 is CASSPTGGAEQYF. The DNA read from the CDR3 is TGTGCCAGCAGCCCGACTGGGGGGGCTGAACAGTAC.

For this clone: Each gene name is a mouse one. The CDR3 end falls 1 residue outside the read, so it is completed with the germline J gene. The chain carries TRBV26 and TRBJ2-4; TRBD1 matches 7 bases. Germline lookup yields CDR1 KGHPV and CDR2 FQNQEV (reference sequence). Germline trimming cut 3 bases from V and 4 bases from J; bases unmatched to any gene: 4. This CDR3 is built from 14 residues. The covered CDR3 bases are TGTGCCAGCAGTCTCTCAGGGGGAGAAAACACCTTGTAC. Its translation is CASSLSGGENTLY. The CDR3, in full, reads CASSLSGGENTLYF.